One and the same sample provided the 3 T cell receptor beta chains below, sequenced in a study of blood T cell dynamics during melanoma immunotherapy. Only in-frame clones appear in the TCRdb table, and some are missing; sequencing was by immunoSEQ multiplex PCR. The sample shows more than 11,000 clones, about nine tenths of them seen only once. Specified time point: pre-treatment baseline. This sample comprised blood, obtained from a patient treated with checkpoint blockade. The receptors stem from a human donor with melanoma.

The count of this clone is one. The rearrangement uses TRBV7-6 and TRBJ2-5; no clear D. Germline CDR1 SGHVS, CDR2 FNYEAQ. Trimming stripped 2 bases from V and 2 bases from J, with 9 bases between. The CDR3 covers 14 residues. CDR3 sequence: CASSLLGQQETQYF. CDR3 DNA: TGTGCCAGCAGCTTATTAGGGCAGCAAGAGACCCAGTACTTC.

This clone was recorded only once. The chain carries TRBV14 and TRBJ1-1; no reliable D call. This CDR3 has 14 amino acids. The V end was cut by 4 bases, the J end by 1 base, with 10 bases between. Germline V CDR1 and CDR2: SGHDN, FVKESK. CDR3 amino acids: CASSRGIPNTEAFF. The CDR3 region has the DNA TGTGCCAGCAGCCGCGGGATACCGAACACTGAAGCTTTCTTT.

The chain has TRBV11-2 and TRBJ1-2; tentative D call: TRBD1 (5 bases). With 4 bases removed from V and 0 bases from J, the gap between germline ends came to 18 bases. Germline CDR1 reads SGHAT; CDR2 reads FQNNGV. This CDR3 is 17 amino acids long. Written as DNA, the CDR3 is TGTGCCAGCAGCTCTACCGGGACCCCGAACGCTAACTATGGCTACACCTTC. Translation: CASSSTGTPNANYGYTF.